A single sample gave rise to the 24 T cell receptor beta chains below, sequenced in a study of T cells after yellow fever vaccination. TCRdb passed the 5' RACE reads through MiXCR, listing each CDR3 protein once. The table shows some 400,000 distinct CDR3 sequences, with 6.2% occurring only once. Sequencing was performed on PBMCs, taken 5 days after the yellow fever booster vaccination. These receptors originate from a young man who received the YFV17D yellow fever vaccine.

The chain carries TRBV5-1 and TRBJ2-7; D tentatively fits TRBD1 or TRBD2 (7 bases each). The V end lost 5 bases, the J end lost 5 bases, and 17 bases lay between the germline ends. The CDR3 spans 14 residues. CDR1 and CDR2 (germline): SGHRS, YFSETQ. The CDR3: CASRLSGTVDEQYF. The CDR3 region has the DNA TGCGCCAGCAGATTAAGCGGGACAGTCGACGAGCAGTACTTC.

This clonotype was observed at least ten times. This chain uses TRBV25-1 with TRBJ2-7; D unclear. Germline values: CDR1 MGHDK, CDR2 SYGVNS. Trimming removed 3 bases from V and 0 bases from J, with 9 bases in between. This CDR3 contains 14 residues. In DNA, the CDR3 is TGTGCCAGCAGTGAGGGCGCCAGCTCCTACGAGCAGTACTTC. The encoded protein is CASSEGASSYEQYF.

This clonotype was seen only a few times. The chain uses TRBV7-2 and TRBJ2-3; tentatively, D is TRBD1 or TRBD2 (5 bases each). The germline V gene has CDR1 SGHTA and CDR2 FQGNSA. The CDR3 is 15 amino acids. V was trimmed by 4 bases and J by 5 bases, leaving 16 bases between them. The CDR3 DNA follows: TGTGCCAGCAGCTCGTTAGCGATCCAGGGAGATACGCAGTATTTT. Encoded protein: CASSSLAIQGDTQYF. Together with reference TRBV7-2 and TRBJ2-3, the CDR3 gives the full variable domain: GAGVSQSPSNKVTEKGKDVELRCDPISGHTALYWYRQSLGQGLEFLIYFQGNSAPDKSGLPSDRFSAERTGGSVSTLTIQRTQQEDSAVYLCASSSLAIQGDTQYFGPGTRLTVL.

This clonotype turned up a few times. The chain carries TRBV5-6 and TRBJ2-3, with D possibly being TRBD2 (5 bases). The V gene lost 4 bases and the J gene lost 3 bases, with 15 bases spanning the gap. The CDR3 has 15 residues. CDR1 is SGHDT and CDR2 is YYEEEE in the germline V gene. DNA for the CDR3: TGTGCCAGCAGCACCCAAGCGGTCAGGACAGATACGCAGTATTTT. It yields the protein CASSTQAVRTDTQYF.

In its sample, this clonotype was seen once. The V gene is TRBV5-4, the J gene TRBJ2-7, with D perhaps matching TRBD2 (6 bases). Germline CDR1 SGHNT, CDR2 YYREEE (reference sequence). The CDR3 runs to 13 residues. The V gene lost 0 bases and the J gene lost 5 bases, with 9 bases spanning the gap. CDR3 DNA sequence: TGTGCCAGCAGCTTGGCGGGACTCAACGAGCAGTACTTC. This gives the protein CASSLAGLNEQYF. Combining the CDR3 with reference TRBV5-4 and TRBJ2-7 gives the whole variable domain ETGVTQSPTHLIKTRGQQVTLRCSSQSGHNTVSWYQQALGQGPQFIFQYYREEENGRGNFPPRFSGLQFPNYSSELNVNALELDDSALYLCASSLAGLNEQYFGPGTRLTVT.

This clonotype has a handful of counts. J is TRBJ2-1 and V is TRBV10-3; D remains ambiguous. V shed 0 bases and J shed 15 bases, with 6 bases lying between them. Germline V gene sequence: CDR1 ENHRY, CDR2 SYGVKD. The CDR3 consists of 10 residues. Here the CDR3 DNA reads TGTGCCATCAGTGAGTCGACTTGGTTCTTC. Encoded protein: CAISESTWFF.

V and J are TRBV30 and TRBJ2-2; no firm D call. V was cut by 0 bases and J by 3 bases, with 2 bases left in between. Germline CDR1 is GTSNPN and CDR2 is SVGIG (reference sequence). This CDR3 is built from 12 residues. The CDR3 nucleotides are TGTGCCTGGAGTGTAGACACCGGGGAGCTGTTTTTT. Translated, it gives CAWSVDTGELFF.

The table lists this clonotype with many counts. V is TRBV6-2 or TRBV6-3 and J is TRBJ2-7, with 8 bases that match TRBD1. The germline gives CDR1 MNHEY, CDR2 SVGEGT. Trimming took 5 bases from V and 2 from J; bases not matched to a gene: 11. The CDR3 runs 16 residues. DNA of the CDR3: TGTGCCAGCAGTCCCGGGACAGGAGGGCCGGCCTACGAGCAGTACTTC. It yields the protein CASSPGTGGPAYEQYF.

This clonotype was seen only a few times. V is TRBV29-1 and J is TRBJ2-7; 9 bases align to TRBD2. The CDR3 totals 14 residues. V dropped 4 bases and J dropped 5; count of bases not matched to a gene: 9. The germline V gene encodes CDR1 SQVTM and CDR2 ANQGSEA. The CDR3 region is CSVGGGRAVNEQYF. The CDR3 coding sequence is TGCAGCGTTGGAGGCGGGAGGGCCGTGAACGAGCAGTACTTC.

The chain combines TRBV7-2 with TRBJ2-3, with TRBD1 matching over 10 bases. Unmatched junction bases numbered 10, after V lost 6 bases and J lost 4 bases. The CDR3 loop spans 16 amino acids. CDR1 is SGHTA and CDR2 is FQGNSA in the germline V gene. The CDR3 loop reads CASRETGGVRPDTQYF. CDR3 coding DNA: TGTGCCAGCAGGGAGACAGGGGGCGTGAGGCCAGATACGCAGTATTTT.

V gene TRBV2 combines with J gene TRBJ2-7, with 8 nucleotides matching TRBD1. CDR1 is SNHLY, CDR2 FYNNEI, per germline. There are 14 residues in the CDR3. The V and J ends lost 9 bases and 6 bases, in that order; junction bases with no gene match: 13. The CDR3 reads CASARQGIFGEQYF. The CDR3 DNA reads as TGTGCCAGTGCGAGACAGGGGATATTCGGCGAGCAGTACTTC.

The gene calls are TRBV28 and TRBJ2-6; D remains unclear. The germline CDR1 and CDR2 sequences are MDHEN and SYDVKM. The CDR3 runs 14 residues. Trimming took off 6 bases at V and 2 bases at J, with 8 bases between the two ends. For the CDR3, the DNA is TGTGCCAGCAGGCCCAGACCTGGGGCCAACGTCCTGACTTTC. Translation gives CASRPRPGANVLTF.

This clonotype was observed a few times. The chain has TRBV20-1 and TRBJ1-1; D unclear. CDR1 DFQATT and CDR2 SNEGSKA come from the germline V gene (reference sequence). This CDR3 comprises 13 residues. The V end lost 6 bases, the J end lost 11 bases, and 22 bases lay between the germline ends. The CDR3 spells CSAEAGGVPEAFF. The CDR3 DNA reads TGCAGTGCGGAGGCCGGTGGTGTCCCGGAGGCTTTCTTT.

This rearrangement joins TRBV5-1 to TRBJ2-5; D is undetermined. The CDR3 runs to 14 residues. The V and J ends lost 1 base and 7 bases respectively, with 14 bases between them. The germline CDR1 and CDR2 sequences are SGHRS and YFSETQ. CDR3 residues: CASSLSVDLGTQYF. The CDR3, as DNA: TGCGCCAGCAGCTTGTCCGTGGATTTGGGGACCCAGTACTTC. The full variable domain, rest sourced from reference TRBV5-1 and TRBJ2-5, is KAGVTQTPRYLIKTRGQQVTLSCSPISGHRSVSWYQQTPGQGLQFLFEYFSETQRNKGNFPGRFSGRQFSNSRSEMNVSTLELGDSALYLCASSLSVDLGTQYFGPGTRLLVL.

This clonotype was detected only once. This may arise from a read error, as a much more abundant clone is one base away. The rearrangement joins TRBV18 to TRBJ2-1; 9 bases fit TRBD2. The germline gives CDR1 KGHSH, CDR2 LQKENI. The CDR3 contains 15 residues. The CDR3 DNA is TGTACCAGCTCCTTAGCGGGAGTCACCTACAATGAGCAGTTCTTC. Translating gives CTSSLAGVTYNEQFF.

This rearrangement joins TRBV30 to TRBJ1-6; 10 bases map to TRBD1. Trimming took 3 bases from V and 10 from J; bases not matched to a gene: 3. Germline V gene sequence: CDR1 GTSNPN, CDR2 SVGIG (reference sequence). This CDR3 has 13 residues. The CDR3 DNA is TGTGCCTGGAGAGGACAGGGGGGCTCACCCCTCCACTTT. The encoded protein is CAWRGQGGSPLHF.

The chain is built from TRBV27 and TRBJ2-3; no clear D. The CDR3 runs to 14 residues. Trimming removed 4 bases at V and 2 bases at J, with 10 bases between. Germline values: CDR1 MNHEY, CDR2 SMNVEV (reference sequence). The CDR3 DNA is TGTGCCAGCAGTTGGAAGGGATACACAGATACGCAGTATTTT. This encodes CASSWKGYTDTQYF.

This chain joins TRBV12-3 or TRBV12-4 and TRBJ2-1; 12 nucleotides agree with TRBD2. V shed 5 bases and J 10 bases; nucleotides not matched to a gene: 9. This CDR3 has 15 residues. The CDR3 sequence: CASSPLGLAGGEQFF. CDR3 DNA sequence: TGTGCCAGCAGTCCGTTGGGACTAGCGGGTGGAGAGCAGTTCTTC.

This clonotype was counted ten times or more. This chain joins TRBV20-1 and TRBJ2-1, with 8 positions matching TRBD2. Germline values: CDR1 DFQATT, CDR2 SNEGSKA (reference sequence). The CDR3 runs to 13 residues. V dropped 6 bases and J dropped 8; count of bases not matched to a gene: 9. This CDR3 reads CSAPLIAGHEQFF. The CDR3 bases are TGCAGTGCCCCGCTTATAGCGGGACATGAGCAGTTCTTC.

The gene calls are TRBV18 and TRBJ2-1; D call uncertain. The CDR3 has 14 amino acids. The V and J ends lost 6 bases and 4 bases respectively, with 13 bases between them. CDR1 is KGHSH, CDR2 LQKENI, per germline. The CDR3 region is CASSFLTGYNEQFF. DNA of the CDR3: TGTGCCAGCTCTTTCCTTACTGGGTACAATGAGCAGTTCTTC.

This clonotype turned up a few times. The chain uses TRBV12-3 or TRBV12-4 and TRBJ1-2; a possible D gene is TRBD1 (6 bases). This CDR3 is 14 amino acids long. V shed 6 bases and J shed 6 bases, with 17 bases lying between them. The CDR3 DNA follows: TGTGCCAGCAGGCAGACCGGGACACGAAATGGCTACACCTTC. It specifies CASRQTGTRNGYTF.

This clonotype was found many times. The rearrangement uses TRBV4-3 and TRBJ2-7; TRBD2 agrees at 8 bases. V was pared by 0 bases and J by 2 bases, with 6 bases of the junction left unmatched. The germline gives CDR1 LGHNA, CDR2 YSLEER. The CDR3 runs to 16 residues. The CDR3: CASSQEGGRRTYEQYF. The CDR3 DNA follows: TGCGCCAGCAGCCAAGAAGGCGGGAGGAGGACCTACGAGCAGTACTTC.

This chain connects TRBV11-1 to TRBJ2-1; D is perhaps TRBD2 (6 bases). The germline CDR1 and CDR2 sequences are SGHAT and FQDESV (reference sequence). The V and J ends lost 3 bases and 9 bases respectively, with 15 bases between them. This CDR3 spans 14 amino acids. CDR3 region: CASSFWASAGEQFF. CDR3 sequence (DNA): TGTGCCAGCAGCTTCTGGGCTAGCGCTGGTGAGCAGTTCTTC.

This clonotype was observed many times. This chain uses TRBV9 with TRBJ1-1; D not certain. Looked up from germline, CDR1 is SGDLS and CDR2 is YYNGEE. Trimming left V 4 bases short and J 11 bases short, with 15 bases between. The CDR3 covers 12 residues. The CDR3 reads CASSPPLGEAFF. The CDR3 DNA follows: TGTGCCAGCAGCCCCCCACTTGGGGAGGCTTTCTTT.